The T cell receptor beta chain described here comes from a study of identical twins. In this sample, this clonotype turned up a few times. Its antigen is currently unknown. Unique molecular identifiers were present on cDNA, and template switching added a universal primer site. TCRdb recomputed calls from the 5' RACE reads with MiXCR, one row per CDR3 protein. Of approximately 600,000 distinct CDR3 sequences detected, over 8.5% appear once; the ten largest clones hold under 3%. Study-wide points: The same donors were not followed; conclusions instead depended on cross-sectional statistical analysis. Insertion counts were lower in abundant cord blood beta clonotypes, a trend that memory repertoires did not show. Sequences that were out-of-frame, alpha and twin-shared displayed an excess of low generation probability.

These same records also appear under a second study, on yellow fever vaccine responses in identical twins.

The sequence was obtained from a woman under 30 in good health. Sequencing was done on a sample of PBMCs.

This CDR3 reads CASSFSESTEAFF. CDR3 DNA: TGTGCCAGCTCATTTAGTGAGAGCACTGAAGCTTTCTTT. The genes are TRBV18 and TRBJ1-1; D is undetermined. Germline loops: CDR1 KGHSH, CDR2 LQKENI. This CDR3 is built from 13 residues. V lost 5 bases and J 4 bases, leaving 11 bases between the germline ends.